The 2 T cell receptor beta chains presented below share a single source sample, sequenced in a study of blood T cell repertoires in COVID-19 (TCRdb year 2020). The library was obtained by the immunoSEQ multiplex PCR assay. TCRdb took this table from immuneACCESS and kept in-frame rearrangements with V and J called. Such tables lack part of the clones; where checked against another copy, unresolved V genes explain under half of the gap, and the rest is unexplained. This sample gives approximately 150,000 clones in total; 80% to 90% of them show up just once. Clones ranked in the top ten supply around 2.5% of the sample. Sequenced: peripheral blood. These receptors were collected from a human donor with acute or convalescent COVID-19. The donor label of this sample is uncertain.

The chain combines TRBV3-1 (or the pseudogene TRBV3-2) with TRBJ1-6, with a possible D match to TRBD1 (6 bases). The germline gives CDR1 LGHDT, CDR2 YNNKEL (reference sequence). The length of the CDR3 is 15 residues. The ends were cut back, 2 bases at V and 8 bases at J, with 13 bases in the middle. CDR3 nucleotides: TGTGCCAGCAGCCAAATTAAACAGGGTGATTCACCCCTCCACTTT. Its protein product is CASSQIKQGDSPLHF.

V is TRBV9 and J is TRBJ2-2, with D possibly TRBD2 on 5 matching bases. The CDR3 contains 16 residues. Germline V lookup: CDR1 SGDLS, CDR2 YYNGEE. Trimming cost V 0 bases and J 7 bases, with 16 bases left between them. In nucleotides, the CDR3 is TGTGCCAGCAGCGTAGAGGGAGAGATTTTAAACGGGGAGCTGTTTTTT. It translates to CASSVEGEILNGELFF.